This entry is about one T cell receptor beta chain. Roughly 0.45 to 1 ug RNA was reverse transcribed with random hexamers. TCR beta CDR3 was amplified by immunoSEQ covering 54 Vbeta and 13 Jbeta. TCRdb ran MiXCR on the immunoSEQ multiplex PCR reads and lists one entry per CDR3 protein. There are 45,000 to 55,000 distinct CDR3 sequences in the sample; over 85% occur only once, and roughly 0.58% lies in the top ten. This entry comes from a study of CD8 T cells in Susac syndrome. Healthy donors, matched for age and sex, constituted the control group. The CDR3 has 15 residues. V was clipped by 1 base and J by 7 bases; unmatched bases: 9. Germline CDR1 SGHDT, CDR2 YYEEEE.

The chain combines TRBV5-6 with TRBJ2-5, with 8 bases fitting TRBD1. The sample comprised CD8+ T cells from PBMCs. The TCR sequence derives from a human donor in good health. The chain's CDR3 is CASSLRTGTIGTQYF. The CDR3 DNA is TGTGCCAGCAGCTTGAGGACAGGGACGATAGGGACCCAGTACTTC.